Listed here are 5 T cell receptor beta chains from one sample, sequenced in a study of beta chain features in type 1 diabetes listed by TCRdb under 2018. Libraries were constructed by the immunoSEQ multiplex PCR assay. The entire amount of isolated RNA was reverse transcribed using the High Capacity cDNA Reverse Transcription Kit, so the sequenced TCRB transcripts were expressed ones. The table comes from immuneACCESS by way of TCRdb, which keeps in-frame sequences with V and J called. Part of the clones is missing from these tables; in studies checked, under half for an unresolved V gene and the rest for unknown reasons. In all, the sample holds under 450,000 clones, and less than 15% of those were seen once. Of the sample, about 0.02% falls within the top ten clones. Material for sequencing was naive CD4+ T cells from blood. Explained via the paper, the cell subset or site label denotes: true naive CD4+ T cells. Receptors were obtained from a woman between 18 and 29 years old in good health.

The V call is TRBV4-3, the J call TRBJ2-2; 12 bases align to TRBD2. The junction had 9 bases not matched to a gene; V was cut back by 0 bases and J by 10 bases. Germline V gene lookup returns CDR1 LGHNA and CDR2 YSLEER. This CDR3 is built from 17 residues. The CDR3 nucleotides are TGCGCCAGCAGCCAAGATCCCCTAGCGGGAGGGCTGGTGGAGCTGTTTTTT. Residues: CASSQDPLAGGLVELFF.

The chain joins TRBV7-8 to TRBJ2-7, with 9 bases lining up with TRBD1. V gave up 0 bases and J gave up 3 bases; unmatched junction bases: 3. CDR3 length: 15 amino acids. Germline assignment: CDR1 SGHVS and CDR2 FQNEAQ. The CDR3 DNA follows: TGTGCCAGCAGCTTAGCGGGGACAGGGCACTACGAGCAGTACTTC. Translated, it gives CASSLAGTGHYEQYF.

The chain links TRBV6-6 to TRBJ2-1; 9 nucleotides match TRBD1. Looked up from germline, CDR1 is MNHNY and CDR2 is SVGAGI (reference sequence). The CDR3 totals 14 residues. V lost 0 bases to trimming and J lost 10 bases; unmatched junction nucleotides: 4. The DNA of the CDR3 is TGTGCCAGCAGTTACTCCGGGACAGGGAACGAGCAGTTCTTC. Its translation: CASSYSGTGNEQFF.

Only a few counts were recorded for this clone. DNA for the CDR3: TGTGCCAGCTCACCAGGGGGAGGACAGCCCCAGCATTTT. It specifies CASSPGGGQPQHF. The V gene is TRBV18, the J gene TRBJ1-5; TRBD1 might be the D (5 bases). V was clipped by 2 bases and J by 7 bases, with 9 bases between them. Per the germline V gene, CDR1 is KGHSH and CDR2 is LQKENI. This CDR3 has 13 amino acids.

The genes are TRBV5-4 and TRBJ1-4; TRBD1 aligns across 7 bases. Germline V gene sequence: CDR1 SGHNT, CDR2 YYREEE (reference sequence). The length of the CDR3 is 14 residues. Trimming at V came to 4 bases and at J to 4 bases, leaving 4 bases not matched to a gene. The CDR3 is CASSRGTVNEKLFF. The CDR3 bases are TGTGCCAGCAGCCGGGGGACAGTTAATGAAAAACTGTTTTTT.